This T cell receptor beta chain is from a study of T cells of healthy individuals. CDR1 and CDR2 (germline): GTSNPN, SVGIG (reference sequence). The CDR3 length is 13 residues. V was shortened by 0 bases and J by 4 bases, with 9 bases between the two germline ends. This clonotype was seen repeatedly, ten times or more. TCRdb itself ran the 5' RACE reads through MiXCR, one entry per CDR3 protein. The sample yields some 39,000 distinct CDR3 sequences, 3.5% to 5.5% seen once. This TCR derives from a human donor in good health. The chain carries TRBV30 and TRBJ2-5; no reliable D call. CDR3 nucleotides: TGTGCCTGGAGTGTACTACAGACAGAGACCCAGTACTTC. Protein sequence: CAWSVLQTETQYF.